This TCR beta chain comes out of a study of T-cell memory formation after mild COVID-19. In the study overall: Most TCR clusters belonged to a single donor. Findings of the study overall: Proof of SARS-CoV-2 specificity was absent for the second-wave clones that crested on day 37. Detection of some responders pre-infection suggested pre-existing cross-reactive memory T cells participated.

In the case of this clonotype: Its antigen is currently unknown.

The authors produced TCR alpha and TCR beta cDNA libraries with sample barcodes and UMIs by 5'RACE using constant-segment primers. TCRdb analysed the 5' RACE reads with MiXCR anew, one entry per CDR3 protein. The data hold almost 350,000 distinct CDR3 sequences, with around a fifth observed a single time. This CDR3 is built from 11 residues. Germline V gene lookup returns CDR1 SQVTM and CDR2 ANQGSEA. Sequencing was done on a sample of PBMCs or a T cell subset sorted from them (not recorded which). This clonotype was obtained from a man aged 18 to 35 who had mild COVID-19 (a few samples of this study predate the infection). Cell type and time point are not known. The chain has TRBV29-1 and TRBJ1-1; D not resolved. In DNA, the CDR3 is TGCATCGTCGCAGTGAACACTGAAGCTTTCTTT. Protein product: CIVAVNTEAFF.